Listed below are T cell receptor beta chains from one sample, sequenced in a study of blood T cell repertoires in COVID-19. Assay used: immunoSEQ multiplex PCR; TCRdb lists only in-frame clones, some missing. In the table there are approximately 210,000 clones, almost 90% of which are singletons. Sequencing input: peripheral blood. These receptors were taken from a man aged 18-30 years with active or convalescent COVID-19. Both conserved end residues are part of each CDR3. D genes are given only for firm matches. Size is omitted from some rows. Given values are once, few, many or a class for expanded clones.

d_call: .; v_call: TRBV11-2; cdr3_length: 12; clone_size: .; j_call: TRBJ2-1; cdr3_aa: CASSQSVNEQFF; cdr3_nt: TGTGCCAGCAGCCAATCGGTTAATGAGCAGTTCTTC
d_call: TRBD1; v_call: TRBV30; cdr3_length: 11; clone_size: once; j_call: TRBJ1-2; cdr3_aa: CARQGSYGYTF; cdr3_nt: TGTGCACGACAGGGGTCCTATGGCTACACCTTC
d_call: TRBD1; v_call: TRBV3-1/TRBV3-2; cdr3_length: 14; clone_size: once; j_call: TRBJ1-2; cdr3_aa: CASSPQSDRVGYTF; cdr3_nt: TGTGCCAGCAGCCCCCAGTCCGACAGGGTTGGCTACACCTTC
d_call: .; v_call: TRBV3-1/TRBV3-2; cdr3_length: 13; clone_size: .; j_call: TRBJ1-1; cdr3_aa: CASSHPKLTEAFF; cdr3_nt: TGTGCCAGCAGCCATCCCAAGCTCACTGAAGCTTTCTTT
d_call: .; v_call: TRBV25-1; cdr3_length: 13; clone_size: .; j_call: TRBJ1-2; cdr3_aa: CASSEWTDDGYTF; cdr3_nt: TGTGCCAGCAGTGAATGGACAGATGATGGCTACACCTTC
d_call: TRBD1; v_call: TRBV2; cdr3_length: 13; clone_size: .; j_call: TRBJ1-2; cdr3_aa: CASSERQGRGYTF; cdr3_nt: TGTGCCAGCAGTGAAAGACAGGGAAGAGGCTACACCTTC
d_call: TRBD1; v_call: TRBV4-2; cdr3_length: 16; clone_size: .; j_call: TRBJ1-4; cdr3_aa: CASSPQGGDRAEKLFF; cdr3_nt: TGTGCCAGCAGCCCACAAGGGGGGGACAGGGCTGAAAAACTGTTTTTT
d_call: .; v_call: TRBV5-4; cdr3_length: 17; clone_size: .; j_call: TRBJ2-1; cdr3_aa: CASSPGSGLQTYNEQFF; cdr3_nt: TGTGCCAGCAGCCCCGGCTCGGGGTTACAAACCTACAATGAGCAGTTCTTC
d_call: .; v_call: TRBV13; cdr3_length: 12; clone_size: once; j_call: TRBJ2-3; cdr3_aa: CASSYGMDTQYF; cdr3_nt: TGTGCCAGCAGCTACGGGATGGATACGCAGTATTTT
d_call: TRBD1; v_call: TRBV28; cdr3_length: 14; clone_size: .; j_call: TRBJ1-2; cdr3_aa: CATAGLTGAYGYTF; cdr3_nt: TGTGCCACCGCGGGACTTACAGGGGCCTATGGCTACACCTTC
d_call: TRBD2; v_call: TRBV5-6; cdr3_length: 15; clone_size: once; j_call: TRBJ2-1; cdr3_aa: CASSLVLAAYNEQFF; cdr3_nt: TGTGCCAGCAGCTTGGTGCTAGCGGCCTACAATGAGCAGTTCTTC
d_call: .; v_call: TRBV29-1; cdr3_length: 14; clone_size: .; j_call: TRBJ1-1; cdr3_aa: CSVLRGDMNTEAFF; cdr3_nt: TGCAGCGTGCTCCGGGGGGACATGAACACTGAAGCTTTCTTT
d_call: TRBD1; v_call: TRBV6-2/TRBV6-3; cdr3_length: 15; clone_size: .; j_call: TRBJ2-7; cdr3_aa: CASSYTTGEAYEQYF; cdr3_nt: TGTGCCAGCAGTTACACGACAGGGGAGGCCTACGAGCAGTACTTC
d_call: TRBD1; v_call: TRBV10-1; cdr3_length: 14; clone_size: .; j_call: TRBJ1-1; cdr3_aa: CASSTTGAATEAFF; cdr3_nt: TGCGCCAGCAGTACGACAGGGGCGGCCACTGAAGCTTTCTTT
d_call: .; v_call: TRBV27; cdr3_length: 13; clone_size: .; j_call: TRBJ1-1; cdr3_aa: CASTPWGGTEAFF; cdr3_nt: TGTGCCAGCACCCCTTGGGGGGGCACTGAAGCTTTCTTT
d_call: .; v_call: TRBV4-3; cdr3_length: 16; clone_size: .; j_call: TRBJ1-5; cdr3_aa: CASSQEEGRGNQPQHF; cdr3_nt: TGCGCCAGCAGCCAAGAAGAAGGGAGAGGCAATCAGCCCCAGCATTTT
d_call: .; v_call: TRBV28; cdr3_length: 12; clone_size: .; j_call: TRBJ1-6; cdr3_aa: CASSSVNSPLHF; cdr3_nt: TGTGCCAGCAGTTCCGTTAATTCACCCCTCCACTTT
d_call: .; v_call: TRBV18; cdr3_length: 16; clone_size: .; j_call: TRBJ2-5; cdr3_aa: CASSRPIGAAQETQYF; cdr3_nt: TGTGCCAGCTCACGACCGATTGGGGCGGCACAAGAGACCCAGTACTTC
d_call: .; v_call: TRBV19; cdr3_length: 17; clone_size: .; j_call: TRBJ1-2; cdr3_aa: CASSRTARDDRGNGYTF; cdr3_nt: TGTGCCAGTAGCCGAACCGCCCGGGACGATCGGGGGAATGGCTACACCTTC
d_call: TRBD1; v_call: TRBV9; cdr3_length: 15; clone_size: .; j_call: TRBJ2-2; cdr3_aa: CASSVVTGGTGELFF; cdr3_nt: TGTGCCAGCAGCGTAGTAACAGGGGGCACCGGGGAGCTGTTTTTT
d_call: TRBD1; v_call: TRBV24-1; cdr3_length: 14; clone_size: .; j_call: TRBJ2-3; cdr3_aa: CATMGDRGTDTQYF; cdr3_nt: TGTGCCACCATGGGGGACAGAGGCACAGATACGCAGTATTTT
d_call: .; v_call: TRBV6-5; cdr3_length: 15; clone_size: .; j_call: TRBJ2-1; cdr3_aa: CASSQEASRYNEQFF; cdr3_nt: TGTGCCAGCAGCCAGGAGGCTAGCCGGTACAATGAGCAGTTCTTC
d_call: .; v_call: TRBV28; cdr3_length: 14; clone_size: .; j_call: TRBJ1-4; cdr3_aa: CASIKGGANEKLFF; cdr3_nt: TGTGCCAGCATTAAGGGGGGGGCTAATGAAAAACTGTTTTTT
d_call: .; v_call: TRBV4-3; cdr3_length: 14; clone_size: .; j_call: TRBJ2-1; cdr3_aa: CASSQDTSRDEQFF; cdr3_nt: TGCGCCAGCAGCCAAGATACTAGCAGGGATGAGCAGTTCTTC
d_call: TRBD1; v_call: TRBV30; cdr3_length: 15; clone_size: .; j_call: TRBJ2-7; cdr3_aa: CAWSALTGGGGEQYF; cdr3_nt: TGTGCCTGGAGTGCCTTGACAGGGGGCGGCGGCGAGCAGTACTTC
d_call: TRBD1; v_call: TRBV30; cdr3_length: 17; clone_size: .; j_call: TRBJ1-2; cdr3_aa: CAWVLPTGTGINYGYTF; cdr3_nt: TGTGCCTGGGTCCTCCCGACCGGGACAGGGATTAACTATGGCTACACCTTC
d_call: TRBD2; v_call: TRBV5-5; cdr3_length: 13; clone_size: .; j_call: TRBJ2-1; cdr3_aa: CASSLIAGNEQFF; cdr3_nt: TGTGCCAGCAGCTTGATAGCGGGAAATGAGCAGTTCTTC
d_call: .; v_call: TRBV4-3; cdr3_length: 17; clone_size: .; j_call: TRBJ2-1; cdr3_aa: CASSQDFAVSSYNEQFF; cdr3_nt: TGCGCCAGCAGCCAAGATTTTGCGGTTAGCTCCTACAATGAGCAGTTCTTC
d_call: .; v_call: TRBV30; cdr3_length: 16; clone_size: .; j_call: TRBJ1-5; cdr3_aa: CAWNPGRILSNQPQHF; cdr3_nt: TGTGCCTGGAATCCCGGGAGAATATTGAGCAATCAGCCCCAGCATTTT
d_call: TRBD2; v_call: TRBV29-1; cdr3_length: 14; clone_size: .; j_call: TRBJ2-5; cdr3_aa: CSVDLWTSQETQYF; cdr3_nt: TGCAGCGTTGATTTATGGACTAGCCAAGAGACCCAGTACTTC
d_call: TRBD1; v_call: TRBV27; cdr3_length: 18; clone_size: .; j_call: TRBJ2-3; cdr3_aa: CASSFQFRTGKSTDTQYF; cdr3_nt: TGTGCCAGCAGTTTCCAATTTAGGACAGGGAAGAGCACAGATACGCAGTATTTT
d_call: .; v_call: TRBV19; cdr3_length: 12; clone_size: .; j_call: TRBJ1-1; cdr3_aa: CASRRVNTEAFF; cdr3_nt: TGTGCCAGTAGGAGGGTCAACACTGAAGCTTTCTTT
d_call: TRBD1; v_call: TRBV30; cdr3_length: 16; clone_size: once; j_call: TRBJ2-6; cdr3_aa: CAWDRDLSSGANVLTF; cdr3_nt: TGTGCCTGGGACAGGGACCTTAGCTCTGGGGCCAACGTCCTGACTTTC
d_call: .; v_call: TRBV6-5; cdr3_length: 14; clone_size: .; j_call: TRBJ1-1; cdr3_aa: CASRGTPRGTEAFF; cdr3_nt: TGTGCCAGCAGGGGGACACCACGGGGAACTGAAGCTTTCTTT
d_call: TRBD1; v_call: TRBV6-5; cdr3_length: 15; clone_size: .; j_call: TRBJ2-1; cdr3_aa: CASSLQGADYNEQFF; cdr3_nt: TGTGCCAGCAGCCTACAGGGGGCAGACTACAATGAGCAGTTCTTC
d_call: TRBD2; v_call: TRBV5-6; cdr3_length: 15; clone_size: .; j_call: TRBJ2-7; cdr3_aa: CASSLAGLAGGEQYF; cdr3_nt: TGTGCCAGCAGCTTGGCGGGACTAGCGGGAGGCGAGCAGTACTTC
d_call: TRBD2; v_call: TRBV28; cdr3_length: 17; clone_size: .; j_call: TRBJ2-2; cdr3_aa: CASSLTLGLAGAGELFF; cdr3_nt: TGTGCCAGCAGTCTTACACTGGGACTAGCGGGAGCCGGGGAGCTGTTTTTT
d_call: .; v_call: TRBV18; cdr3_length: 13; clone_size: .; j_call: TRBJ1-1; cdr3_aa: CASSPLQVGEAFF; cdr3_nt: TGTGCCAGCTCACCACTTCAGGTGGGTGAAGCTTTCTTT
d_call: .; v_call: TRBV15; cdr3_length: 14; clone_size: .; j_call: TRBJ1-4; cdr3_aa: CATSFPGGGEKLFF; cdr3_nt: TGTGCCACCAGCTTTCCCGGCGGGGGGGAAAAACTGTTTTTT
d_call: .; v_call: TRBV11-2; cdr3_length: 18; clone_size: .; j_call: TRBJ1-3; cdr3_aa: CASSLYRLGRPSGNTIYF; cdr3_nt: TGTGCCAGCAGCTTATACCGGCTAGGCCGACCATCTGGAAACACCATATATTTT
d_call: TRBD2; v_call: TRBV2; cdr3_length: 15; clone_size: once; j_call: TRBJ2-1; cdr3_aa: CASTLSGGPTWEQFF; cdr3_nt: TGTGCCAGCACATTGTCGGGAGGCCCCACCTGGGAGCAGTTCTTC
d_call: TRBD1; v_call: TRBV5-1; cdr3_length: 14; clone_size: .; j_call: TRBJ2-7; cdr3_aa: CASRLGDRDNEQYF; cdr3_nt: TGCGCCAGCAGGCTAGGGGACAGGGACAACGAGCAGTACTTC
d_call: .; v_call: TRBV27; cdr3_length: 17; clone_size: once; j_call: TRBJ1-6; cdr3_aa: CASSFARTSSYNSPLHF; cdr3_nt: TGTGCCAGCAGTTTCGCCAGGACTAGCTCCTATAATTCACCCCTCCACTTT
d_call: .; v_call: TRBV5-1; cdr3_length: 14; clone_size: .; j_call: TRBJ2-7; cdr3_aa: CASSLTVAFDEQYF; cdr3_nt: TGCGCCAGCAGCTTGACAGTGGCCTTCGACGAGCAGTACTTC
d_call: TRBD2; v_call: TRBV29-1; cdr3_length: 15; clone_size: .; j_call: TRBJ2-2; cdr3_aa: CSVALAGVGTGELFF; cdr3_nt: TGCAGCGTTGCACTAGCGGGAGTGGGGACCGGGGAGCTGTTTTTT
d_call: .; v_call: TRBV20-1; cdr3_length: 14; clone_size: .; j_call: TRBJ1-1; cdr3_aa: CSASSGLRNTEAFF; cdr3_nt: TGCAGTGCTAGTTCAGGGTTGAGGAACACTGAAGCTTTCTTT
d_call: .; v_call: TRBV5-1; cdr3_length: 15; clone_size: few; j_call: TRBJ2-7; cdr3_aa: CASSLTGLTTGEQYF; cdr3_nt: TGCGCCAGCAGCTTGACCGGATTAACCACAGGGGAGCAGTACTTC
d_call: .; v_call: TRBV18; cdr3_length: 13; clone_size: many; j_call: TRBJ2-1; cdr3_aa: CASSLGRQNEQFF; cdr3_nt: TGTGCCAGCTCACTCGGGAGACAAAATGAGCAGTTCTTC
d_call: TRBD1; v_call: TRBV19; cdr3_length: 14; clone_size: once; j_call: TRBJ1-2; cdr3_aa: CASSRGAGGSGYTF; cdr3_nt: TGTGCCAGTAGCCGAGGGGCAGGGGGCTCTGGCTACACCTTC
d_call: TRBD2; v_call: TRBV6-2/TRBV6-3; cdr3_length: 21; clone_size: .; j_call: TRBJ2-2; cdr3_aa: CASSYSILPGLAGSGTGELFF; cdr3_nt: TGTGCCAGCAGTTACTCGATCCTCCCGGGACTAGCGGGATCGGGCACCGGGGAGCTGTTTTTT
d_call: TRBD1; v_call: TRBV24-1; cdr3_length: 17; clone_size: .; j_call: TRBJ2-1; cdr3_aa: CATSDALLGQGAYEQFF; cdr3_nt: TGTGCCACCAGTGACGCGCTTCTCGGACAGGGGGCCTATGAGCAGTTCTTC
d_call: .; v_call: TRBV23-1; cdr3_length: 17; clone_size: .; j_call: TRBJ1-1; cdr3_aa: CASSPKEGVNYNTEAFF; cdr3_nt: TGCGCCAGCAGTCCCAAGGAAGGGGTGAATTATAACACTGAAGCTTTCTTT
d_call: .; v_call: TRBV9; cdr3_length: 15; clone_size: .; j_call: TRBJ2-1; cdr3_aa: CASSVVQGSHNEQFF; cdr3_nt: TGTGCCAGCAGCGTAGTACAGGGTTCCCACAATGAGCAGTTCTTC
d_call: .; v_call: TRBV15; cdr3_length: 13; clone_size: .; j_call: TRBJ1-1; cdr3_aa: CATSRKGRGEAFF; cdr3_nt: TGTGCCACCAGCAGAAAGGGTAGGGGTGAAGCTTTCTTT